The 32 T cell receptor beta chains listed next were all sequenced from one sample in a study of PD-1 blockade in mismatch repair-deficient tumors. The assay was immunoSEQ multiplex PCR, and TCRdb's table has in-frame clones only and misses some. The sample carries around 110,000 clones, about 80% recorded once. This specimen was peripheral blood, taken just over 59 weeks after starting pembrolizumab. Receptor source: an adult with mismatch repair-deficient cancer.

The rearrangement links TRBV9 to TRBJ2-1; TRBD2 aligns across 11 bases. Germline CDR1 and CDR2: SGDLS and YYNGEE. The J segment lost 4 bases and the V segment lost 0 bases, leaving 3 bases of the junction unmatched. CDR3 length: 16 residues. The CDR3 DNA is TGTGCCAGCAGCGTAGGAGGGACTAGCGGTTACAATGAGCAGTTCTTC. Translation gives CASSVGGTSGYNEQFF.

Comments on this clone: The junction departs from the called germline gene at one end, perhaps through a read error. This chain uses TRBV30 with TRBJ2-7; possible D gene TRBD2, 6 bases. Germline lookup yields CDR1 GTSNPN and CDR2 SVGIG (reference sequence). The CDR3 has 11 amino acids. The CDR3 sequence is CAWSAGLLTAF. Written as DNA, the CDR3 is TGTGCCTGGAGTGCGGGACTGCTAACCGCCTTC.

V and J are TRBV2 and TRBJ1-2; D possibly corresponds to TRBD1 (6 bases). The V gene's germline CDR1 is SNHLY and CDR2 FYNNEI. V was trimmed by 5 bases and J by 1 base, leaving 8 bases between them. CDR3 size: 13 residues. In nucleotides, the CDR3 is TGTGCCAGCAGTCCCAGGGGTAACTATGGCTACACCTTC. Its translation: CASSPRGNYGYTF.

This rearrangement joins TRBV12-5 to TRBJ1-2; D is undetermined. The CDR3 has 12 amino acids. Trimming removed 3 bases from V and 5 bases from J, with 7 bases in between. Per germline, CDR1 LGHNT and CDR2 FRNRAP. CDR3 DNA sequence: TGTGCTAGTGGTTTTCCATCATATGGCTACACCTTC. It encodes CASGFPSYGYTF.

The V call is TRBV18, the J call TRBJ1-2; 11 bases map to TRBD1. Germline lookup yields CDR1 KGHSH and CDR2 LQKENI. This CDR3 spans 15 amino acids. J gave up 6 bases and V 3 bases, and 6 bases lay outside the gene matches. This CDR3 is CASSPRGQGGDGYTF. CDR3 sequence (DNA): TGTGCCAGCTCACCGCGGGGACAGGGGGGCGATGGCTACACCTTC.

The CDR3 loop is CASSVAIGPGEQYF. The CDR3 DNA reads TGTGCCAGCAGCGTAGCTATAGGGCCGGGCGAGCAGTACTTC. V is TRBV9 and J is TRBJ2-7; D unresolved. This CDR3 spans 14 amino acids. From germline, CDR1 is SGDLS and CDR2 YYNGEE. V was pared by 0 bases and J by 6 bases, with 13 bases between.

This clone qualifies as medium-sized. The V call is TRBV6-6, the J call TRBJ2-1; D might be TRBD2 (6 bases). Germline CDR1 and CDR2: MNHNY and SVGAGI (reference sequence). The CDR3 loop spans 13 amino acids. Trimming left V 7 bases short and J 8 bases short, with 15 bases between. The CDR3 reads CASTGTFGDEQFF. CDR3 bases: TGTGCCAGCACCGGGACTTTTGGGGATGAGCAGTTCTTC.

The chain uses TRBV18 and TRBJ1-1; the match to TRBD1 covers 9 bases. Germline CDR1 is KGHSH and CDR2 is LQKENI. J gave up 1 base and V 5 bases, and 8 bases lay outside the gene matches. CDR3 length equals 16 residues. The CDR3 sequence is CASSTDRGMSNTEAFF. CDR3 sequence (DNA): TGTGCCAGCTCAACCGACAGGGGGATGTCGAACACTGAAGCTTTCTTT.

The J gene is TRBJ2-5, the V gene TRBV6-5; TRBD2 aligns across 7 bases. The DNA end is a closer match to TRBJ2-7, so the J assignment may be wrong. The CDR3 is 14 residues long. Germline V CDR1 and CDR2: MNHEY, SVGAGI. CDR3 sequence: CASTQREPSYEQYF. CDR3 nucleotides: TGTGCCAGCACCCAGCGGGAACCTTCCTACGAGCAGTACTTC.

Written as DNA, the CDR3 is TGTGCCAGCAGCTTAAATCTCGGGAGTTCCTACAATGAGCAGTTCTTC. Protein product: CASSLNLGSSYNEQFF. The chain combines TRBV11-2 with TRBJ2-1; D is possibly TRBD2 (6 bases). Trimming pared 2 bases from V and 1 base from J, leaving 12 bases between. The CDR3 consists of 16 residues. Germline V lookup: CDR1 SGHAT, CDR2 FQNNGV.

The rearrangement joins TRBV7-8 to TRBJ1-2; 9 bases are shared with TRBD1. V shed 5 bases, J shed 2 bases, and the junction held 3 bases outside the gene matches. The CDR3 length is 14 residues. CDR1 and CDR2 from the germline V gene are SGHVS and FQNEAQ. DNA for the CDR3: TGTGCCAGCAGCCCGGACAGGGGAAACTATGGCTACACCTTC. Protein: CASSPDRGNYGYTF.

This clone has more than one count but fewer than ten. The rearrangement uses TRBV18 and TRBJ1-3; D is ambiguous. Germline V gene sequence: CDR1 KGHSH, CDR2 LQKENI. V gave up 3 bases and J gave up 4 bases, with 16 bases separating them. The CDR3 covers 16 residues. Written as DNA, the CDR3 is TGTGCCAGCTCACCGCTTGTTCCGGGCCCAGGAAACACCATATATTTT. Translated, it gives CASSPLVPGPGNTIYF.

The chain links TRBV28 to TRBJ1-5, with 11 positions matching TRBD1. V lost 6 bases and J lost 0; bases outside the gene matches: 7. There are 17 residues in the CDR3. Germline assignment: CDR1 MDHEN and CDR2 SYDVKM. CDR3 in DNA: TGTGCCAGCAGCAGCGGACAGGGGGCGGGTAGCAATCAGCCCCAGCATTTT. Protein product: CASSSGQGAGSNQPQHF.

This sequence joins TRBV29-1 and TRBJ2-5, with 10 bases identical to TRBD2. This CDR3 is built from 13 residues. Trimming at V came to 7 bases and at J to 4 bases, leaving 6 bases not matched to a gene. Germline CDR1 SQVTM, CDR2 ANQGSEA. The CDR3 loop reads CSASSGSGETQYF. As DNA, the CDR3 is TGCAGCGCCTCTAGCGGGAGTGGAGAGACCCAGTACTTC.

The chain has TRBV5-1 and TRBJ2-7; D not resolved. Germline loops: CDR1 SGHRS, CDR2 YFSETQ. The length of the CDR3 is 14 residues. Between the trimmed V and J ends, which lost 0 bases and 4 bases, there was a span of 11 bases. In DNA, the CDR3 is TGCGCCAGCAGCTTGGGGGGTTTCGGGTACGAGCAGTACTTC. This sequence encodes CASSLGGFGYEQYF.

The chain recombines TRBV13 with TRBJ2-5; D not resolved. Germline CDR1 is PRHDT and CDR2 is FYEKMQ (reference sequence). The CDR3 consists of 14 residues. V was trimmed by 2 bases and J by 0 bases, leaving 7 bases between them. The CDR3 DNA reads TGTGCCAGCAGCTTATGGCCAGACCAAGAGACCCAGTACTTC. Protein: CASSLWPDQETQYF.

The chain recombines TRBV7-9 with TRBJ2-3; 9 bases map to TRBD2. The CDR3 sequence is 15 residues long. The ends lost 4 bases at V and 6 bases at J; junction bases unmatched: 8. CDR1 and CDR2 from the germline V gene are SEHNR and FQNEAQ (reference sequence). CDR3 sequence reads: CASSSEREAKDTQYF. Here the CDR3 DNA reads TGTGCCAGCAGCTCCGAGCGGGAGGCAAAGGATACGCAGTATTTT.

This chain connects TRBV6-1 to TRBJ1-5, with no clear D. The germline V gene encodes CDR1 MNHNS and CDR2 SASEGT. The V and J ends lost 1 base and 7 bases respectively, with 14 bases between them. The CDR3 runs 15 residues. CDR3 residues: CASSEGRGLHQPQHF. As DNA, the CDR3 is TGTGCCAGCAGTGAAGGGCGGGGATTACACCAGCCCCAGCATTTT.

The J gene is TRBJ2-2, the V gene TRBV29-1; 10 nucleotides align to TRBD2. This CDR3 is built from 14 residues. In germline, CDR1 is SQVTM, CDR2 ANQGSEA. The ends lost 6 bases at V and 2 bases at J; junction bases unmatched: 3. Written as DNA, the CDR3 is TGCAGCGTCGGACTAGCGGAAAACACCGGGGAGCTGTTTTTT. Encoded protein: CSVGLAENTGELFF.

The rearrangement links TRBV15 to TRBJ2-1, with D perhaps matching TRBD1 or TRBD2 (5 bases each). The CDR3 extends over 15 amino acids. The germline V gene encodes CDR1 LNHNV and CDR2 YYDKDF (reference sequence). V was shortened by 4 bases and J by 5 bases, with 15 bases between the two germline ends. CDR3 protein: CATSNEGRRDNEQFF. As DNA, the CDR3 is TGTGCCACCAGCAACGAGGGGCGAAGAGACAATGAGCAGTTCTTC.

The CDR3 coding sequence is TGTGCCAGCAGCTTAGGACTAGCTATAGGGTTGAATGAGCAGTTCTTC. Its translation: CASSLGLAIGLNEQFF. The chain is built from TRBV11-3 and TRBJ2-1; 7 bases match TRBD2. The J segment lost 7 bases and the V segment lost 1 base, leaving 10 bases of the junction unmatched. Germline V gene sequence: CDR1 SGHNT, CDR2 YENEEA. The CDR3 spans 16 residues.

The chain joins TRBV10-3 to TRBJ2-3; tentative D call: TRBD2 (6 bases). The CDR3 is 17 residues long. Trimming took 4 bases from V and 3 from J, leaving 20 bases between them. The germline gives CDR1 ENHRY, CDR2 SYGVKD. The DNA for the CDR3 is TGTGCCATCAGTGGGGGGAGCCGGGAGAGAGAAACAGATACGCAGTATTTT. Protein: CAISGGSRERETDTQYF.

The chain couples TRBV29-1 to TRBJ2-7; 7 nucleotides line up with TRBD1. CDR3 length: 12 amino acids. Germline V gene lookup returns CDR1 SQVTM and CDR2 ANQGSEA. Losses at the gene ends were 7 bases for V and 3 bases for J; bases not matched to a gene: 6. CDR3 coding DNA: TGCAGCGCCCAGACAGGGCTCTACGAGCAGTACTTC. It codes for CSAQTGLYEQYF.

This clone was counted only a few times. V gene TRBV9 combines with J gene TRBJ2-3, with TRBD2 matching 10 bases. Unmatched junction bases numbered 3, after V lost 4 bases and J lost 1 base. The CDR3 has 15 amino acids. The germline gives CDR1 SGDLS, CDR2 YYNGEE. In DNA form, the CDR3 reads TGTGCCAGCAGCATTGGGACTAGCGGCACAGATACGCAGTATTTT. This codes for CASSIGTSGTDTQYF.

The V call is TRBV5-1, the J call TRBJ2-3, with D possibly matching TRBD1 (6 bases). With 4 bases removed from V and 5 bases from J, the gap between germline ends came to 20 bases. The CDR3 sequence is 16 residues long. The germline V gene encodes CDR1 SGHRS and CDR2 YFSETQ. CDR3 coding DNA: TGCGCCAGCAGCGCAAGGGACCCTCGAGGGGGAGATACGCAGTATTTT. Translating it yields CASSARDPRGGDTQYF.

This chain uses TRBV6-5 with TRBJ1-1; TRBD1 matches 7 bases. This CDR3 has 13 residues. Trimming removed 6 bases from V and 4 bases from J; junction bases left unmatched: 5. Germline V gives CDR1 MNHEY, CDR2 SVGAGI. Here the CDR3 DNA reads TGTGCCAGCAGCTCCGGACAGGTCACTGAAGCTTTCTTT. Protein: CASSSGQVTEAFF.

On this clone itself: The sample holds other DNA sequences that translate to the same CDR3. The chain recombines TRBV9 with TRBJ1-2; TRBD1 is a possible D gene (6 bases). V was trimmed by 0 bases and J by 2 bases, leaving 11 bases between them. Germline values: CDR1 SGDLS, CDR2 YYNGEE. This CDR3 is 15 amino acids long. The DNA for the CDR3 is TGTGCCAGCAGCGTAGCTACAGGGAGCAACTATGGCTACACCTTC. Its protein product is CASSVATGSNYGYTF.

This rearrangement joins TRBV27 to TRBJ2-5; 8 positions match TRBD2. Matching the DNA end better, TRBJ2-7 makes the J call doubtful. CDR1 and CDR2 (germline): MNHEY, SMNVEV (reference sequence). This CDR3 has 14 residues. CDR3 amino acids: CASSLLAGGYEQYF. The CDR3 nucleotides are TGTGCCAGCAGTTTACTCGCGGGAGGCTACGAGCAGTACTTC.

The chain recombines TRBV28 with TRBJ2-1; 8 nucleotides align to TRBD1. Germline V gene sequence: CDR1 MDHEN, CDR2 SYDVKM. This CDR3 has 16 residues. J gave up 0 bases and V 6 bases, and 7 bases lay outside the gene matches. CDR3 DNA sequence: TGTGCCAGCAGCTCACTAGGGACAGGCTCCTACAATGAGCAGTTCTTC. This encodes CASSSLGTGSYNEQFF.

This clone was detected once. The CDR3 DNA follows: TGTGCCAGCAGCTTGGGGGGACTAGCGGGAGCGTTTGAGCAGTTCTTC. Its protein product is CASSLGGLAGAFEQFF. The chain couples TRBV4-2 to TRBJ2-1; 14 nucleotides match TRBD2. This CDR3 region has 16 residues. CDR1 LGHNA and CDR2 YNFKEQ come from the germline V gene. With 5 bases clipped from V and 9 bases from J, the junction kept 9 bases outside the gene matches.

The chain carries TRBV9 and TRBJ1-3, with no clear D. Germline-derived CDR1 and CDR2 are SGDLS and YYNGEE. Trimming took 3 bases from V and 3 from J, leaving 13 bases between them. The CDR3 length is 15 residues. The CDR3 loop is CASSGQASGGNTIYF. Here the CDR3 DNA reads TGTGCCAGCAGCGGACAAGCTTCGGGTGGAAACACCATATATTTT. The full variable domain, with the rest looked up from reference TRBV9 and TRBJ1-3, is DSGVTQTPKHLITATGQRVTLRCSPRSGDLSVYWYQQSLDQGLQFLIQYYNGEERAKGNILERFSAQQFPDLHSELNLSSLELGDSALYFCASSGQASGGNTIYFGEGSWLTVV.

The chain joins TRBV18 to TRBJ2-7, with 9 bases matching TRBD1. The length of the CDR3 is 14 residues. Germline assignment: CDR1 KGHSH and CDR2 LQKENI. V lost 3 bases to trimming and J lost 5 bases; unmatched junction nucleotides: 5. CDR3 bases: TGTGCCAGCTCACCTACCAGGACAGGGGACGAGCAGTACTTC. It translates to CASSPTRTGDEQYF.